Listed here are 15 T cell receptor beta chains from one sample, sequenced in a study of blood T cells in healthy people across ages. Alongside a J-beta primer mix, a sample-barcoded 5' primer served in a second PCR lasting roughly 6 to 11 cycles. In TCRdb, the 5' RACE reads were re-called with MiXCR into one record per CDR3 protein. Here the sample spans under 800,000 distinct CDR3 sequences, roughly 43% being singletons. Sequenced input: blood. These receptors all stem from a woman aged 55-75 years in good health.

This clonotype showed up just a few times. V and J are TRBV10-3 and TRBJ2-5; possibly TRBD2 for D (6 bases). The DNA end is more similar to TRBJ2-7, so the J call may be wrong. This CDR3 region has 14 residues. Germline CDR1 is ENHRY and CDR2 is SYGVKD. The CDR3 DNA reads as TGTGCCATCAGTGAGGCGGGAATTGGCTACGAGCAGTACTTC. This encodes CAISEAGIGYEQYF.

The CDR3 nucleotides are TGCAGTGCTAGTTGGACCCGGGGCCGGGAGCAGTACTTC. It translates to CSASWTRGREQYF. The rearrangement joins TRBV20-1 to TRBJ2-7; D could derive from TRBD1 or TRBD2 (5 bases each). The CDR3 runs 13 residues. V lost 3 bases and J 7 bases, leaving 16 bases between the germline ends. Per the germline V gene, CDR1 is DFQATT and CDR2 is SNEGSKA (reference sequence).

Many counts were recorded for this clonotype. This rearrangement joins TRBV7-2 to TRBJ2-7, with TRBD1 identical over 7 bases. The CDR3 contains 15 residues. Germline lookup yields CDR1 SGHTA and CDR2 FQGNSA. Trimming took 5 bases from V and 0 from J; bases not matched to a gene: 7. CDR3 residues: CASSPTGTASYEQYF. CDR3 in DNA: TGTGCCAGCAGCCCTACCGGGACAGCCTCCTACGAGCAGTACTTC. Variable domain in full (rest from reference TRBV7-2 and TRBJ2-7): GAGVSQSPSNKVTEKGKDVELRCDPISGHTALYWYRQSLGQGLEFLIYFQGNSAPDKSGLPSDRFSAERTGGSVSTLTIQRTQQEDSAVYLCASSPTGTASYEQYFGPGTRLTVT.

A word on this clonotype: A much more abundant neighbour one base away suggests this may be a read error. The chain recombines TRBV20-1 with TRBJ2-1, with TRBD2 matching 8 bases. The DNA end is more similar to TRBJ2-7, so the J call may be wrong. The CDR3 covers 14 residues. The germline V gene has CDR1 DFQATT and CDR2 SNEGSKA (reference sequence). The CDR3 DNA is TGCAGTGCTAGGAGCGCGGGGGGATACAATGAGCAGTACTTC. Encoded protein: CSARSAGGYNEQYF.

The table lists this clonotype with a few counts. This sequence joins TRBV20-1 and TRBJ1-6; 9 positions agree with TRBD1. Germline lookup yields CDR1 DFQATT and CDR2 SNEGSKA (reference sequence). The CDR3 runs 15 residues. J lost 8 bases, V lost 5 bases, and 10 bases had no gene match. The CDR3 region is CSAPGPTGGHSPLHF. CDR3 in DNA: TGCAGTGCTCCGGGGCCGACAGGGGGGCATTCACCCCTCCACTTT.

The CDR3 sequence: CASSLPRGPGSYEQYF. In DNA form, the CDR3 reads TGTGCCAGCAGCCTCCCGAGAGGGCCAGGGTCCTACGAGCAGTACTTC. The chain has TRBV21-1 and TRBJ2-7; TRBD2 is the table's D call and was not checked against the DNA. TRBV21-1 is a pseudogene. CDR3 size: 16 residues.

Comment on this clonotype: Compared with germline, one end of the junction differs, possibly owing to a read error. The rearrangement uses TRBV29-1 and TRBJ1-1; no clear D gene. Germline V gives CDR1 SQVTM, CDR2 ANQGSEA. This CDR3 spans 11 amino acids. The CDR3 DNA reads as TGCAGCGATGAAGATATCCCTGAAGCTTTCTTT. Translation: CSDEDIPEAFF.

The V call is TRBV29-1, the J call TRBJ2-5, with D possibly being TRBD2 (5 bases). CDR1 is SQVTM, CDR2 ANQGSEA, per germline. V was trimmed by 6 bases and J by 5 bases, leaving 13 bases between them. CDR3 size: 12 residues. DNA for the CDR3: TGCAGCGTCCTGACTACGGGGGAGACCCAGTACTTC. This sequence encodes CSVLTTGETQYF.

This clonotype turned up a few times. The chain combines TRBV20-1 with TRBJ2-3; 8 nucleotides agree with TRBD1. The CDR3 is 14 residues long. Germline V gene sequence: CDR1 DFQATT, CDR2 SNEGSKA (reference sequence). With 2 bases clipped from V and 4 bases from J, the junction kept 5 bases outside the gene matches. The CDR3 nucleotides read TGCAGTGCTAGAAGGCCAGGGGGCGCAGATACGCAGTATTTT. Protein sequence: CSARRPGGADTQYF.

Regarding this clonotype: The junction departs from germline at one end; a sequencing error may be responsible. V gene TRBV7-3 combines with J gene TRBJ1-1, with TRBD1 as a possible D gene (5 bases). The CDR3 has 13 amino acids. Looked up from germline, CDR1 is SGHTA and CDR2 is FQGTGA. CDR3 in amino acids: CSSSSGEIAEAFF. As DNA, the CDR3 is TGTTCCAGCAGCTCGGGGGAAATTGCCGAAGCTTTCTTT.

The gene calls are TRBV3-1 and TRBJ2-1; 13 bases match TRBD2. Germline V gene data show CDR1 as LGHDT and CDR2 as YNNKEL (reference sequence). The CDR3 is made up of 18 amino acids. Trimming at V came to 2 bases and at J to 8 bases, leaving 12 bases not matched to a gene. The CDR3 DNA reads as TGTGCCAGCAGCCAACTCCGACTAGCGGGAGGACGGTTGGATGAGCAGTTCTTC. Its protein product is CASSQLRLAGGRLDEQFF.

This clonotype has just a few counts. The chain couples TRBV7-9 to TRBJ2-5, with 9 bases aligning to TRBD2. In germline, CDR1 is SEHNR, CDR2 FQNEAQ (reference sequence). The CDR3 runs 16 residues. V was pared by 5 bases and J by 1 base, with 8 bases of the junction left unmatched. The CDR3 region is CASSPTERGVQETQYF. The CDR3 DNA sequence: TGTGCCAGCAGCCCCACTGAGCGGGGGGTCCAAGAGACCCAGTACTTC.

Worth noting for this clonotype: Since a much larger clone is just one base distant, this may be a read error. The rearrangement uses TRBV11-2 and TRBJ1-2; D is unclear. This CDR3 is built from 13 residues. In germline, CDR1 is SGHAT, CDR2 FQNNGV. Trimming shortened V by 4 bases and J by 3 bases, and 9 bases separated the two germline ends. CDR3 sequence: CASSCIPDYGYTF. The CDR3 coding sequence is TGTGCCAGCAGCTGTATCCCAGACTATGGCTACACCTTC.

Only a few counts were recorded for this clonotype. CDR3 nucleotides: TGTGCCAGCAGTTCGCCACTAGCGGGAGCGTACAATGAGCAGTTCTTC. Protein: CASSSPLAGAYNEQFF. The chain links TRBV28 to TRBJ2-1, with 11 nucleotides matching TRBD2. The V gene's germline CDR1 is MDHEN and CDR2 SYDVKM. CDR3 size: 16 residues. V dropped 4 bases and J dropped 4; count of bases not matched to a gene: 6.

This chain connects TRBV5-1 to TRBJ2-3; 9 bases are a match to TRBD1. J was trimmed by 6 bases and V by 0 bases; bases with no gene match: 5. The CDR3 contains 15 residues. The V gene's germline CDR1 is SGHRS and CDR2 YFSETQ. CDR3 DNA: TGCGCCAGCAGCTTGGCCGGGACAGGGCAGGATACGCAGTATTTT. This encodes CASSLAGTGQDTQYF.